This T cell receptor (beta chain) was sequenced during a study of OX40 agonist ivuxolimab in advanced cancers. For the study at large: Treatment of patients was with ivuxolimab, an agonistic anti-OX40 (CD134) antibody. Partial responses were observed in three patients, of whom one had hepatocellular carcinoma and two had cutaneous melanoma.

Germline V gene lookup returns CDR1 WNHNN and CDR2 SYGVQD (reference sequence). The length of the CDR3 is 13 residues. V was shortened by 0 bases and J by 8 bases, with 11 bases between the two germline ends. Here immunoSEQ multiplex PCR was the method, and the copy in TCRdb shows in-frame clones only, minus some. The data show approximately 90,000 clones, with about 85% seen just once and 3.8% held by the top ten. The TCR comes from an adult with an advanced solid tumor such as melanoma, head and neck, liver or kidney cancer. The input for sequencing was CD4+ or CD8+ T cells sorted from blood, taken in a trial of the OX40 agonist ivuxolimab. The rearrangement links TRBV10-1 to TRBJ2-7; the D call may be TRBD1 or TRBD2 (5 bases each). CDR3 sequence reads: CASSESGVRKQYF. CDR3 coding DNA: TGCGCCAGCAGTGAGTCGGGGGTACGGAAGCAGTACTTC.